This T cell receptor beta chain was retrieved from a study of cytomegalovirus exposure and HLA in healthy donors. Findings of the study overall: Later, an analysis found that common viral pathogens appeared to be linked with several of the most significant clusters. One cluster of highly shared sequence variants probably arose as a sequencing artifact. Owing to their indistinguishability, certain V segments, notably TRBV6-2 and TRBV6-3, were excluded.

Germline V gives CDR1 SGHRS, CDR2 YFSETQ. The CDR3 runs to 13 residues. The junction had 8 bases not matched to a gene; V was cut back by 4 bases and J by 8 bases. 60 Vbeta and 13 Jbeta primers were used in PCR. Using immunoSEQ multiplex PCR, the repertoire was profiled, and TCRdb retains in-frame clones only, with some absent. The repertoire consists of some 77,000 clones, with over 70% occurring once and the leading ten covering roughly 25%. About this clone itself: What it binds is unknown.

The sequenced material came from PBMCs. V and J are TRBV5-1 and TRBJ1-2; 7 bases fit TRBD1. The TCR was taken from a woman between 45 and 60 years old in good health and CMV-seropositive. For the CDR3, the DNA is TGCGCCAGCAGCCGGACAGGAGCTGGGGGCTACACCTTC. It codes for CASSRTGAGGYTF. Full variable domain (outside the CDR3, taken from reference TRBV5-1 and TRBJ1-2): KAGVTQTPRYLIKTRGQQVTLSCSPISGHRSVSWYQQTPGQGLQFLFEYFSETQRNKGNFPGRFSGRQFSNSRSEMNVSTLELGDSALYLCASSRTGAGGYTFGSGTRLTVV.